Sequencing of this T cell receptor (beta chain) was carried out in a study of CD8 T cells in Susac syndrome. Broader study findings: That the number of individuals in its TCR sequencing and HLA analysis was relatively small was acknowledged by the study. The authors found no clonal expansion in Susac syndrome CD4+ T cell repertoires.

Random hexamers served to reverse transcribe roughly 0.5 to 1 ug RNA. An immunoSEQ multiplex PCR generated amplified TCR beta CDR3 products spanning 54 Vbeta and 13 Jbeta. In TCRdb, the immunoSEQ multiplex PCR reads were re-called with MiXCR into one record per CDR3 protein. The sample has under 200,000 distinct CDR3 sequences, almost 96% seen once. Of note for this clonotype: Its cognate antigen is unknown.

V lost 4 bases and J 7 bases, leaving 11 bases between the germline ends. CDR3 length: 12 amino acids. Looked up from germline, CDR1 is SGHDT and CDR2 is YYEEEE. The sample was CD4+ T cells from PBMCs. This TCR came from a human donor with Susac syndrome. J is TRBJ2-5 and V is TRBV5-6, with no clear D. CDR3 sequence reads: CASSPDTTTQYF. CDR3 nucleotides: TGTGCCAGCAGCCCAGACACGACGACCCAGTACTTC.